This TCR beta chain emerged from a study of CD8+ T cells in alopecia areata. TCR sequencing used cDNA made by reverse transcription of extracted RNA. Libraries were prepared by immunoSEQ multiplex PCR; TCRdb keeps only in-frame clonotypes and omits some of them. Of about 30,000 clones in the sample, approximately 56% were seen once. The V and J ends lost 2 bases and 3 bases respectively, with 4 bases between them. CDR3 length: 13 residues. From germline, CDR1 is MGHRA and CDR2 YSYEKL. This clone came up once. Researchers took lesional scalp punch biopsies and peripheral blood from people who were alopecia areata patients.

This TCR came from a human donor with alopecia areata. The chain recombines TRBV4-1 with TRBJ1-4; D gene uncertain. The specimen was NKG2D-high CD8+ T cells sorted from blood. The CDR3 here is CASSQLPNEKLFF. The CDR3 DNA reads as TGCGCCAGCAGCCAACTCCCTAATGAAAAACTGTTTTTT.